The 27 T cell receptor beta chains reported below all come from one sample, sequenced in a study of T cells in tumors after PD-1 blockade. Sequencing was performed with immunoSEQ multiplex PCR; in TCRdb, only in-frame clones are kept and a portion is missing. This table holds about 35,000 clones, roughly 73% found once. The sample here was PBMCs, taken before anti-PD-1 treatment. Receptors originate from a human donor with basal cell carcinoma.

The chain couples TRBV7-9 to TRBJ2-3; TRBD2 matches at 13 bases. J lost 0 bases, V lost 5 bases, and 8 bases had no gene match. The CDR3 has 18 residues. The germline gives CDR1 SEHNR, CDR2 FQNEAQ (reference sequence). The CDR3 bases are TGTGCCAGCAGCCCAAGGGGGACTAGCGGGGATAGCACAGATACGCAGTATTTT. Protein: CASSPRGTSGDSTDTQYF.

This rearrangement joins TRBV25-1 to TRBJ1-6; D call uncertain. Trimming removed 1 base from V and 9 bases from J, with 10 bases in between. From germline, CDR1 is MGHDK and CDR2 SYGVNS. The CDR3 totals 14 residues. As DNA, the CDR3 is TGTGCCAGCAGTGAATCCCTGGGCCTTTCACCCCTCCACTTT. This encodes CASSESLGLSPLHF. The whole variable domain, remainder taken from reference TRBV25-1 and TRBJ1-6, is EADIYQTPRYLVIGTGKKITLECSQTMGHDKMYWYQQDPGMELHLIHYSYGVNSTEKGDLSSESTVSRIRTEHFPLTLESARPSHTSQYLCASSESLGLSPLHFGNGTRLTVT.

This clone occurred a few times. The chain uses TRBV25-1 and TRBJ2-5; 11 bases are a match to TRBD2. The CDR3 is made up of 17 amino acids. V lost 1 base to trimming and J lost 3 bases; unmatched junction nucleotides: 7. In germline, CDR1 is MGHDK, CDR2 SYGVNS. CDR3 protein: CASSEWSTLAGEETQYF. The CDR3 DNA follows: TGTGCCAGCAGTGAATGGAGCACACTAGCGGGAGAAGAGACCCAGTACTTC. The complete variable domain, with remaining parts taken from reference TRBV25-1 and TRBJ2-5, reads EADIYQTPRYLVIGTGKKITLECSQTMGHDKMYWYQQDPGMELHLIHYSYGVNSTEKGDLSSESTVSRIRTEHFPLTLESARPSHTSQYLCASSEWSTLAGEETQYFGPGTRLLVL.

The V and J genes are TRBV3-1 (or the pseudogene TRBV3-2) and TRBJ1-4, with TRBD1 identical over 8 bases. Germline CDR1 and CDR2: LGHDT and YNNKEL (reference sequence). CDR3 length: 14 amino acids. Trimming cost V 5 bases and J 10 bases; bases outside gene matches: 9. This CDR3 reads CASSLQGGLGKLFF. For the CDR3, the DNA is TGTGCCAGCAGCTTACAGGGGGGCCTGGGAAAACTGTTTTTT.

A single count supports this clone. The chain recombines TRBV6-5 with TRBJ1-6, with a possible D match to TRBD1 (5 bases). The CDR3 runs to 15 residues. Germline lookup yields CDR1 MNHEY and CDR2 SVGAGI. Between the trimmed V and J ends, which lost 2 bases and 8 bases, there was a span of 13 bases. CDR3 protein: CASSYRFTGHSPLHF. CDR3 in DNA: TGTGCCAGCAGTTACAGGTTTACAGGTCATTCACCCCTCCACTTT.

The V and J genes are TRBV7-9 and TRBJ2-5, with D perhaps matching TRBD1 or TRBD2 (5 bases each). The CDR3 consists of 15 residues. Trimming took off 1 base at V and 5 bases at J, with 14 bases between the two ends. Germline V gives CDR1 SEHNR, CDR2 FQNEAQ (reference sequence). CDR3 region: CASSLGSGTRETQYF. The CDR3, as DNA: TGTGCCAGCAGCTTAGGGTCCGGGACGAGGGAGACCCAGTACTTC. The full variable domain, with the rest looked up from reference TRBV7-9 and TRBJ2-5, is DTGVSQNPRHKITKRGQNVTFRCDPISEHNRLYWYRQTLGQGPEFLTYFQNEAQLEKSRLLSDRFSAERPKGSFSTLEIQRTEQGDSAMYLCASSLGSGTRETQYFGPGTRLLVL.

This chain joins TRBV7-2 and TRBJ2-2; D remains ambiguous. The CDR3 extends over 13 amino acids. V lost 1 base, J lost 4 bases, and 4 bases lay in between. Germline CDR1 SGHTA, CDR2 FQGNSA. CDR3 amino acids: CASSLEGTGELFF. The CDR3 region has the DNA TGTGCCAGCAGCTTAGAGGGCACCGGGGAGCTGTTTTTT.

V usage is TRBV30 and J usage is TRBJ1-2, with D perhaps TRBD1 (6 bases). Germline loops: CDR1 GTSNPN, CDR2 SVGIG (reference sequence). The CDR3 spans 11 residues. With 2 bases removed from V and 8 bases from J, the gap between germline ends came to 9 bases. In nucleotides, the CDR3 is TGTGCCTGGAGTCTACAGGGAGGCTACACCTTC. This gives the protein CAWSLQGGYTF.

CDR3 in amino acids: CASLRGLGQPQHF. In DNA form, the CDR3 reads TGTGCCAGCCTCCGGGGCCTGGGACAGCCCCAGCATTTT. The rearrangement uses TRBV6-5 and TRBJ1-5; D is perhaps TRBD1 (5 bases). Germline loops: CDR1 MNHEY, CDR2 SVGAGI. This CDR3 is 13 amino acids long. Trimming removed 8 bases at V and 7 bases at J, with 15 bases between.

This clone was detected a few times. The V gene is TRBV6-1, the J gene TRBJ1-5, with D unclear. CDR3 size: 15 residues. Germline loops: CDR1 MNHNS, CDR2 SASEGT. Trimming left V 4 bases short and J 5 bases short, with 15 bases between. CDR3 nucleotide sequence: TGTGCCAGCAGTGGAGCCGAAACGCGGGATCAGCCCCAGCATTTT. Its protein product is CASSGAETRDQPQHF.

This clone was counted a single time. The rearrangement uses TRBV18 and TRBJ2-5, with D perhaps assigned TRBD1 or TRBD2 (5 bases each). CDR1 KGHSH and CDR2 LQKENI come from the germline V gene. The length of the CDR3 is 13 residues. Trimming stripped 2 bases from V and 9 bases from J, with 13 bases between. The chain's CDR3 is CASSPINPGPQYF. CDR3 bases: TGTGCCAGCTCACCAATAAACCCGGGACCCCAGTACTTC.

This chain links TRBV7-3 with TRBJ2-1, with D possibly being TRBD1 or TRBD2 (7 bases each). CDR1 is SGHTA, CDR2 FQGTGA, per germline. The CDR3 runs to 18 residues. V was trimmed by 3 bases and J by 5 bases, leaving 23 bases between them. CDR3 residues: CASSFGRKTGRVNNEQFF. The CDR3 nucleotides read TGTGCCAGCAGCTTTGGTCGTAAGACAGGGAGGGTAAACAATGAGCAGTTCTTC. Together with reference TRBV7-3 and TRBJ2-1, the CDR3 gives the full variable domain: GAGVSQTPSNKVTEKGKYVELRCDPISGHTALYWYRQSLGQGPEFLIYFQGTGAADDSGLPNDRFFAVRPEGSVSTLKIQRTERGDSAVYLCASSFGRKTGRVNNEQFFGPGTRLTVL.

This sequence joins TRBV30 and TRBJ1-4, with 8 nucleotides matching TRBD1. Trimming removed 3 bases from V and 6 bases from J; junction bases left unmatched: 6. Germline CDR1 reads GTSNPN; CDR2 reads SVGIG (reference sequence). The CDR3 consists of 14 residues. The CDR3 DNA sequence: TGTGCCTGGAGAACGGGACAGGCTGATGAAAAACTGTTTTTT. Translated: CAWRTGQADEKLFF. Full variable domain (remainder filled in from reference TRBV30 and TRBJ1-4): SQTIHQWPATLVQPVGSPLSLECTVEGTSNPNLYWYRQAAGRGLQLLFYSVGIGQISSEVPQNLSASRPQDRQFILSSKKLLLSDSGFYLCAWRTGQADEKLFFGSGTQLSVL.

This chain uses TRBV7-2 with TRBJ2-1; 9 positions match TRBD2. From germline, CDR1 is SGHTA and CDR2 FQGNSA. With 0 bases clipped from V and 4 bases from J, the junction kept 4 bases outside the gene matches. The CDR3 sequence is 16 residues long. In DNA, the CDR3 is TGTGCCAGCAGCTTAGCGGCGCTAGCGGGGTACAATGAGCAGTTCTTC. Amino acid sequence: CASSLAALAGYNEQFF.

The chain joins TRBV30 to TRBJ2-3; D possibly matches TRBD1 or TRBD2 (5 bases each). The V gene's germline CDR1 is GTSNPN and CDR2 SVGIG (reference sequence). This CDR3 spans 14 amino acids. V lost 2 bases, J lost 5 bases, and 14 bases lay in between. The CDR3 is CAWSRDVLGDTQYF. The CDR3 DNA is TGTGCCTGGAGTCGGGACGTTTTAGGAGATACGCAGTATTTT.

V is TRBV7-9 and J is TRBJ1-2; D possibly corresponds to TRBD1 (5 bases). This CDR3 region has 13 residues. With 6 bases removed from V and 6 bases from J, the gap between germline ends came to 14 bases. Germline V CDR1 and CDR2: SEHNR, FQNEAQ (reference sequence). The CDR3 is CASSRAGTDGYTF. The CDR3 nucleotides read TGTGCCAGCAGTCGGGCGGGGACTGATGGCTACACCTTC.

V and J are TRBV29-1 and TRBJ1-1, with D possibly matching TRBD1 (5 bases). From germline, CDR1 is SQVTM and CDR2 ANQGSEA. The CDR3 covers 13 residues. The V gene lost 6 bases and the J gene lost 6 bases, with 17 bases spanning the gap. The CDR3 reads CSVSKTGNAEAFF. The CDR3 nucleotides read TGCAGCGTCTCCAAAACAGGTAACGCTGAAGCTTTCTTT.

The chain combines TRBV19 with TRBJ1-1; TRBD1 might be the D (6 bases). The CDR3 runs to 14 residues. Germline loops: CDR1 LNHDA, CDR2 SQIVND (reference sequence). The V and J ends lost 11 bases and 6 bases respectively, with 22 bases between them. In nucleotides, the CDR3 is TGTGCCTCCTCCATTACAGGGCCAGGGTCTGAAGCTTTCTTT. Translating gives CASSITGPGSEAFF.

The count of this clone is one. The rearrangement uses TRBV7-3 and TRBJ2-6, with D perhaps being TRBD1 or TRBD2 (5 bases each). The CDR3 runs to 16 residues. CDR1 SGHTA and CDR2 FQGTGA come from the germline V gene. Trimming pared 4 bases from V and 2 bases from J, leaving 12 bases between. CDR3 in amino acids: CASSSGPVAGANVLTF. The CDR3 nucleotides read TGTGCCAGCAGCTCGGGGCCAGTGGCTGGGGCCAACGTCCTGACTTTC. The whole variable domain, remainder taken from reference TRBV7-3 and TRBJ2-6, is GAGVSQTPSNKVTEKGKYVELRCDPISGHTALYWYRQSLGQGPEFLIYFQGTGAADDSGLPNDRFFAVRPEGSVSTLKIQRTERGDSAVYLCASSSGPVAGANVLTFGAGSRLTVL.

The V and J genes are TRBV6-6 and TRBJ2-5; 13 nucleotides match TRBD2. Germline trimming cut 8 bases from V and 5 bases from J; bases unmatched to any gene: 8. Looked up from germline, CDR1 is MNHNY and CDR2 is SVGAGI (reference sequence). The CDR3 runs to 15 residues. The CDR3 sequence is CASRQGTSGTETQYF. The CDR3 DNA sequence: TGTGCCAGCCGCCAAGGGACTAGCGGGACGGAGACCCAGTACTTC.

V and J are TRBV29-1 and TRBJ2-1; 8 bases align to TRBD2. The ends lost 2 bases at V and 8 bases at J; junction bases unmatched: 2. Germline CDR1 SQVTM, CDR2 ANQGSEA. The CDR3 covers 12 residues. This CDR3 reads CSVELAGDEQFF. CDR3 sequence (DNA): TGCAGCGTTGAACTAGCGGGCGATGAGCAGTTCTTC.

The chain uses TRBV15 and TRBJ1-2; TRBD1 agrees at 9 bases. Trimming took 0 bases from V and 4 from J; bases not matched to a gene: 9. CDR1 LNHNV and CDR2 YYDKDF come from the germline V gene (reference sequence). The CDR3 is made up of 17 amino acids. The CDR3 bases are TGTGCCACCAGCAGAGATAGGGACAGGGTCGCCGGCTATGGCTACACCTTC. This sequence encodes CATSRDRDRVAGYGYTF.

This clone was seen a single time. Distinct nucleotide sequences in the sample also encode this CDR3. V and J are TRBV2 and TRBJ1-5, with 7 bases matching TRBD1. The CDR3 covers 19 residues. The J segment lost 0 bases and the V segment lost 6 bases, leaving 17 bases of the junction unmatched. Germline V gene sequence: CDR1 SNHLY, CDR2 FYNNEI. The CDR3 reads CASSDPRGGQTYSNQPQHF. The CDR3 nucleotides are TGTGCCAGCAGCGACCCTCGCGGGGGACAGACTTATAGCAATCAGCCCCAGCATTTT. Full variable domain (rest looked up from reference TRBV2 and TRBJ1-5): EPEVTQTPSHQVTQMGQEVILRCVPISNHLYFYWYRQILGQKVEFLVSFYNNEISEKSEIFDDQFSVERPDGSNFTLKIRSTKLEDSAMYFCASSDPRGGQTYSNQPQHFGDGTRLSIL.

In the case of this clone: Additional DNA sequences in this sample encode the identical CDR3. The CDR3 DNA reads TGTGCCTGGAGTGTGACGGCGAACACTGAAGCTTTCTTT. It is translated as CAWSVTANTEAFF. This chain uses TRBV30 with TRBJ1-1; D uncertain. The CDR3 loop spans 13 amino acids. Germline values: CDR1 GTSNPN, CDR2 SVGIG (reference sequence). Trimming stripped 0 bases from V and 1 base from J, with 6 bases between.

This clone was observed a few times. The CDR3: CASKEEGTNQPQHF. CDR3 nucleotide sequence: TGTGCCAGCAAGGAGGAGGGGACGAATCAGCCCCAGCATTTT. V gene TRBV2 combines with J gene TRBJ1-5; D may be TRBD1 (5 bases). The germline CDR1 and CDR2 sequences are SNHLY and FYNNEI. Trimming pared 7 bases from V and 4 bases from J, leaving 14 bases between. The CDR3 is 14 residues long. Drawing the rest from reference TRBV2 and TRBJ1-5, the complete variable domain is EPEVTQTPSHQVTQMGQEVILRCVPISNHLYFYWYRQILGQKVEFLVSFYNNEISEKSEIFDDQFSVERPDGSNFTLKIRSTKLEDSAMYFCASKEEGTNQPQHFGDGTRLSIL.

V gene TRBV2 combines with J gene TRBJ1-5; 9 bases are shared with TRBD1. CDR3 size: 15 residues. Trimming took 1 base from V and 8 from J; bases not matched to a gene: 6. CDR1 SNHLY and CDR2 FYNNEI come from the germline V gene. The CDR3 nucleotides are TGTGCCAGCAGTGAAGTGGACAGGGGTAGTAAGCCCCAGCATTTT. This encodes CASSEVDRGSKPQHF.

This clone was counted once. The CDR3 bases are TGTGCCTGGAGTGGGACAGGAGTCTCCTATAATTCACCCCTCCACTTT. It translates to CAWSGTGVSYNSPLHF. The chain combines TRBV30 with TRBJ1-6, with TRBD1 identical over 7 bases. Germline V gene sequence: CDR1 GTSNPN, CDR2 SVGIG (reference sequence). The CDR3 is 16 residues long. The V and J ends lost 1 base and 0 bases, in that order; junction bases with no gene match: 3.